The present T cell receptor beta chain was sequenced within a study of blood T cell repertoires in COVID-19. Looking at the study overall: T cells, B-cell-depleted T cells, or PBMCs provided the cDNA or gDNA that served as material.

V lost 6 bases to trimming and J lost 5 bases; unmatched junction nucleotides: 6. This CDR3 comprises 13 residues. CDR1 and CDR2 from the germline V gene are MNHEY and SVGAGI. The participants were between roughly 18 and 100 years old and came from about two dozen US areas. Resolution of symptoms, clearance, or two negative PCRs was present in recovered Cohort 3 donors. Some clones are missing from TCRdb's copy, which holds only in-frame ones; the method was immunoSEQ multiplex PCR. Among 500,000 or so clones listed, 87% were seen once. Material for sequencing was PBMCs or T cells enriched from blood (not recorded which). This chain joins TRBV6-5 and TRBJ2-7, with TRBD1 matching over 8 bases. This receptor was identified in a young woman who had recovered from COVID-19. CDR3 amino acids: CASSGQGYHEQYF. The CDR3 DNA follows: TGTGCCAGCAGCGGACAGGGTTACCACGAGCAGTACTTC.